The 5 T cell receptor beta chains presented below share a single source sample, sequenced in a study of beta chain features in type 1 diabetes. The entirety of the isolated RNA underwent reverse transcription, so expressed TCRB transcripts were sequenced. TCRdb's table, derived via immunoSEQ multiplex PCR, lists solely in-frame clones and lacks some. Of around 250,000 clones in the sample, 27% were seen once. The sample was central memory CD4+ T cells from blood. These receptors came from a man younger than 40 in good health.

V usage is TRBV20-1 and J usage is TRBJ2-3, with 7 bases fitting TRBD1. J was trimmed by 5 bases and V by 5 bases; bases with no gene match: 1. From germline, CDR1 is DFQATT and CDR2 SNEGSKA (reference sequence). The CDR3 has 11 residues. CDR3 loop: CSADREDTQYF. CDR3 nucleotide sequence: TGCAGTGCTGACAGGGAAGATACGCAGTATTTT.

The rearrangement links TRBV6-5 to TRBJ2-1; tentatively, D is TRBD2 (6 bases). The germline gives CDR1 MNHEY, CDR2 SVGAGI. V dropped 6 bases and J dropped 5 bases, with 14 bases sitting between them. The CDR3 contains 14 residues. CDR3 loop: CASRLGLSNNEQFF. The CDR3 region has the DNA TGTGCCAGCAGATTGGGACTTTCAAACAATGAGCAGTTCTTC.

The rearrangement uses TRBV7-9 and TRBJ1-1; D uncertain. CDR1 is SEHNR and CDR2 is FQNEAQ in the germline V gene (reference sequence). V lost 5 bases, J lost 4 bases, and 11 bases lay in between. This CDR3 region has 13 residues. The CDR3 region is CASSLLGSTEAFF. CDR3 in DNA: TGTGCCAGCAGCCTTCTAGGCAGCACTGAAGCTTTCTTT.

Here the CDR3 reads CATRGGSGITYEQYF. In DNA form, the CDR3 reads TGTGCCACCCGGGGGGGTAGCGGGATAACCTACGAGCAGTACTTC. The chain has TRBV6-5 and TRBJ2-7; 8 bases are a match to TRBD2. Germline CDR1 reads MNHEY; CDR2 reads SVGAGI. The V and J ends lost 10 bases and 2 bases, in that order; junction bases with no gene match: 13. This CDR3 is 15 amino acids long.

A note on this clone: Additional DNA sequences in this sample encode the identical CDR3. The V gene is TRBV7-2, the J gene TRBJ2-3, with 8 bases aligning to TRBD2. The germline gives CDR1 SGHTA, CDR2 FQGNSA. Unmatched junction bases numbered 1, after V lost 1 base and J lost 1 base. This CDR3 comprises 15 residues. The CDR3 region has the DNA TGTGCCAGCAGCTTAGACGGGGGGGGCACAGATACGCAGTATTTT. This encodes CASSLDGGGTDTQYF.